These 22 T cell receptor beta chains were all obtained from the same sample, sequenced in a study of T cell repertoires in cytomegalovirus infection. TCRdb recomputed calls from the reads with MiXCR, one row per CDR3 protein. Altogether roughly 600,000 distinct CDR3 sequences are present, approximately 24% being singletons, with the ten largest covering 7% to 9%. Sequencing was done on a sample of CD8+ T cells from PBMCs. The receptors shown here come from a human donor in good health (CMV status not recorded). Some clones in this sample may be carry-over from other donors' samples.

This clonotype occurred a few times. The chain is built from TRBV5-6 and TRBJ1-6, with D possibly matching TRBD1 (5 bases). V gave up 3 bases and J gave up 3 bases, with 16 bases separating them. The CDR3 totals 17 residues. The germline CDR1 and CDR2 sequences are SGHDT and YYEEEE. The CDR3 sequence: CASSSPPTASYNSPLHF. The CDR3 DNA reads TGTGCCAGCAGCTCACCACCGACAGCGAGCTATAATTCACCCCTCCACTTT.

The chain has TRBV29-1 and TRBJ2-3, with D tentatively TRBD1 or TRBD2 (5 bases each). Germline loops: CDR1 SQVTM, CDR2 ANQGSEA. V dropped 0 bases and J dropped 8 bases, with 12 bases sitting between them. The CDR3 runs to 13 residues. CDR3 in amino acids: CSVEDLGAVTQYF. CDR3 in DNA: TGCAGCGTTGAAGATCTCGGGGCAGTTACGCAGTATTTT.

The sample holds many counts of this clonotype. The rearrangement links TRBV7-2 to TRBJ1-1; D uncertain. Deletions cut 5 bases from V and 5 bases from J, with 18 bases between. CDR3 length: 15 residues. Looked up from germline, CDR1 is SGHTA and CDR2 is FQGNSA. The CDR3 bases are TGTGCCAGCAGCAAGCGGACCGCCTGGGAGACTGAAGCTTTCTTT. It encodes CASSKRTAWETEAFF.

V usage is TRBV28 and J usage is TRBJ1-2; 7 nucleotides match TRBD1. This CDR3 is 15 amino acids long. Losses at the gene ends were 2 bases for V and 4 bases for J; bases not matched to a gene: 7. Looked up from germline, CDR1 is MDHEN and CDR2 is SYDVKM. CDR3 amino acids: CASSLGQGVFYGYTF. CDR3 nucleotides: TGTGCCAGCAGTTTAGGGCAGGGGGTGTTCTATGGCTACACCTTC.

This clonotype was picked up many times. The chain carries TRBV6-1 and TRBJ2-6; 9 nucleotides line up with TRBD1. This CDR3 comprises 18 residues. Germline V lookup: CDR1 MNHNS, CDR2 SASEGT. V lost 7 bases to trimming and J lost 0 bases; unmatched junction nucleotides: 10. CDR3 coding DNA: TGTGCCAGCACCCCCCGGGACAGGGACTACTCTGGGGCCAACGTCCTGACTTTC. It specifies CASTPRDRDYSGANVLTF.

In its sample, this clonotype was seen many times. The chain uses TRBV7-9 and TRBJ2-1; D is tentatively TRBD1 or TRBD2 (5 bases each). The CDR3 covers 15 residues. CDR1 SEHNR and CDR2 FQNEAQ come from the germline V gene (reference sequence). Between the trimmed V and J ends, which lost 5 bases and 4 bases, there was a span of 15 bases. CDR3 sequence (DNA): TGTGCCAGCAGCCCGGGACCTCGTCTATACAATGAGCAGTTCTTC. It specifies CASSPGPRLYNEQFF.

Remarks on this clonotype: A read error may explain this, as a much larger clone is one base away. V is TRBV7-2 and J is TRBJ2-3, with 7 bases matching TRBD2. Germline lookup yields CDR1 SGHTA and CDR2 FQGNSA. The CDR3 has 15 amino acids. The CDR3 here is CVSSLGIGGADTQYF. In DNA, the CDR3 is TGTGTCAGCAGCTTAGGGATTGGGGGGGCAGATACGCAGTATTTT.

In this sample, this clonotype turned up a few times. The rearrangement links TRBV7-9 to TRBJ1-2; a possible D gene is TRBD1 (6 bases). Germline CDR1 reads SEHNR; CDR2 reads FQNEAQ (reference sequence). Trimming cost V 2 bases and J 6 bases, with 19 bases left between them. There are 16 residues in the CDR3. DNA for the CDR3: TGTGCCAGCAGCTTAACCCAGGGAGGGGGGCAAGATGGCTACACCTTC. Translation: CASSLTQGGGQDGYTF. Filled out from reference TRBV7-9 and TRBJ1-2, the complete variable domain reads DTGVSQNPRHKITKRGQNVTFRCDPISEHNRLYWYRQTLGQGPEFLTYFQNEAQLEKSRLLSDRFSAERPKGSFSTLEIQRTEQGDSAMYLCASSLTQGGGQDGYTFGSGTRLTVV.

This clonotype has a count of ten or more. The chain employs TRBV11-3 and TRBJ1-1; D may be TRBD1 (5 bases). V was pared by 3 bases and J by 4 bases, with 9 bases between. This CDR3 spans 13 amino acids. Germline CDR1 SGHNT, CDR2 YENEEA. The CDR3 protein is CASSFRGTTEAFF. CDR3 nucleotides: TGTGCCAGCAGCTTTAGGGGAACCACTGAAGCTTTCTTT.

This clonotype has more than one count but fewer than ten. The chain uses TRBV5-5 and TRBJ2-7; TRBD2 matches at 13 bases. Germline trimming cut 0 bases from V and 1 base from J; bases unmatched to any gene: 10. CDR3 length equals 19 residues. From germline, CDR1 is SGHKS and CDR2 YYEKEE (reference sequence). The CDR3: CASSLERLAGGRRSYEQYF. The CDR3 nucleotides read TGTGCCAGCAGCTTGGAACGACTAGCGGGGGGCCGGAGGTCCTACGAGCAGTACTTC.

The chain links TRBV6-6 to TRBJ1-1, with a weak D call TRBD1 (6 bases). Germline CDR1 and CDR2: MNHNY and SVGAGI (reference sequence). The V gene lost 4 bases and the J gene lost 6 bases, with 12 bases spanning the gap. The CDR3 extends over 13 amino acids. CDR3 residues: CASSSLEGAEAFF. The CDR3 DNA reads as TGTGCCAGCAGTTCACTGGAGGGGGCTGAAGCTTTCTTT.

This clonotype was found a few times. Given a much more abundant clone one base away, this may be a read error. This chain links TRBV7-2 with TRBJ1-1, with D uncertain. The CDR3 runs 12 residues. V dropped 5 bases and J dropped 5 bases, with 9 bases sitting between them. The V gene's germline CDR1 is SGHTA and CDR2 FQGNSA. CDR3 coding DNA: TGTACCAGCAGCCCCTGGGGTACTGAAGCTTTCTTT. It codes for CTSSPWGTEAFF.

This clonotype was seen a handful of times. The V and J genes are TRBV6-2 or TRBV6-3 and TRBJ2-7, with a weak D call TRBD1 (5 bases). Trimming stripped 2 bases from V and 4 bases from J, with 15 bases between. The germline CDR1 and CDR2 sequences are MNHEY and SVGEGT. The CDR3 has 15 amino acids. The CDR3 nucleotides read TGTGCCAGCAGTTACGACCCAGGGAAGGCATACGAGCAGTACGTC. It is translated as CASSYDPGKAYEQYV.

This clonotype was seen more than once but under ten times. The J gene is TRBJ2-3, the V gene TRBV2; TRBD2 might be the D (6 bases). V lost 3 bases and J lost 10, with 14 bases in between. Germline values: CDR1 SNHLY, CDR2 FYNNEI. The CDR3 extends over 13 amino acids. CDR3 amino acids: CASSDYPGGSQYF. In DNA, the CDR3 is TGTGCCAGCAGTGATTATCCCGGGGGATCGCAGTATTTT.

The rearrangement uses TRBV12-3 or TRBV12-4 and TRBJ1-3; TRBD1 is a possible D gene (5 bases). This CDR3 is 12 amino acids long. Trimming left V 5 bases short and J 12 bases short, with 14 bases between. CDR3 nucleotide sequence: TGTGCCAGCAGTCCCGACAGTTTCAACATATATTTT. Protein: CASSPDSFNIYF.

The chain is built from TRBV28 and TRBJ2-7; 8 bases agree with TRBD1. J gave up 6 bases and V 7 bases, and 2 bases lay outside the gene matches. Germline V gives CDR1 MDHEN, CDR2 SYDVKM. This CDR3 region has 11 residues. The CDR3 DNA reads TGTGCCAGCAATACAGGGGGCGAGCAGTACGTC. It encodes CASNTGGEQYV.

This chain joins TRBV7-6 and TRBJ2-5; TRBD2 matches 7 bases. The CDR3 is 15 amino acids. Germline-derived CDR1 and CDR2 are SGHVS and FNYEAQ. V trimming: 5 bases; J trimming: 2 bases; junction bases outside the gene matches: 8. The CDR3 sequence: CASSPLARGQETQYF. The CDR3 nucleotides read TGTGCCAGCAGCCCTCTAGCGCGGGGGCAAGAGACCCAGTACTTC.

Comments on this clonotype: Given a much more abundant clone one base away, this may be a read error. The chain uses TRBV28 and TRBJ2-5, with TRBD1 matching over 8 bases. V trimming: 6 bases; J trimming: 5 bases; junction bases outside the gene matches: 8. Germline V gene data show CDR1 as MDHEN and CDR2 as SYDVKM. This CDR3 spans 14 amino acids. In nucleotides, the CDR3 is TGTGCCAGCAGGGTCCTCCGGGACAGGGAGACCCAGTACTTC. This codes for CASRVLRDRETQYF.

This clonotype came up a few times. The chain joins TRBV7-9 to TRBJ1-1, with D unclear. This CDR3 has 13 amino acids. Germline V gives CDR1 SEHNR, CDR2 FQNEAQ (reference sequence). Trimming left V 5 bases short and J 6 bases short, with 13 bases between. The CDR3 reads CASSLSALPEAFF. As DNA, the CDR3 is TGTGCCAGCAGCCTTTCGGCCCTCCCTGAAGCTTTCTTT.

The V gene is TRBV5-4, the J gene TRBJ2-2; 8 nucleotides line up with TRBD1. J was trimmed by 4 bases and V by 3 bases; bases with no gene match: 5. The CDR3 is made up of 15 amino acids. Germline V CDR1 and CDR2: SGHNT, YYREEE (reference sequence). In DNA form, the CDR3 reads TGTGCCAGCAGCTCGGACAGGGAGATCACCGGGGAGCTGTTTTTT. As protein: CASSSDREITGELFF.

This chain joins TRBV20-1 and TRBJ2-1; 13 bases are a match to TRBD2. Per the germline V gene, CDR1 is DFQATT and CDR2 is SNEGSKA (reference sequence). V shed 7 bases and J 0 bases; nucleotides not matched to a gene: 12. The CDR3 is made up of 18 amino acids. The CDR3 coding sequence is TGCAGTGGGATGGGACTAGCGGGGACGTGGAGCTCCTACAATGAGCAGTTCTTC. Protein product: CSGMGLAGTWSSYNEQFF.

The chain couples TRBV28 to TRBJ2-5, with TRBD2 as a possible D gene (6 bases). The V end was cut by 10 bases, the J end by 0 bases, with 15 bases between. Per germline, CDR1 MDHEN and CDR2 SYDVKM. The length of the CDR3 is 14 residues. CDR3 nucleotide sequence: TGTGCCACCTCTCCGGGAGCCAACCAAGAGACCCAGTACTTC. It encodes CATSPGANQETQYF.